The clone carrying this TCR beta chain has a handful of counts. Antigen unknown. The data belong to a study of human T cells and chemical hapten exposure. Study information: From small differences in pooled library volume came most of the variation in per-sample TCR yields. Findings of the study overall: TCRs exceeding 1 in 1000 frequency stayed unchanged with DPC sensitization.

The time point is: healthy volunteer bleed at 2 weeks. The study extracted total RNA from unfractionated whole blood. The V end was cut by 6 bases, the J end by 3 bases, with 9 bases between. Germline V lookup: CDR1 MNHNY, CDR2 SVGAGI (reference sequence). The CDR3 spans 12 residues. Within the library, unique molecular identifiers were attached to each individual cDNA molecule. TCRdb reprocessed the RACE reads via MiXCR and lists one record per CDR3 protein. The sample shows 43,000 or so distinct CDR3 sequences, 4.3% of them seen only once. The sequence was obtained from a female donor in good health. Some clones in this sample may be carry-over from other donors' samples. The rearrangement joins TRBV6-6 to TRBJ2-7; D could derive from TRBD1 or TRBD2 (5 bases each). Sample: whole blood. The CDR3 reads CASSQRGYEQYF. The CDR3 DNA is TGTGCCAGCAGCCAGAGGGGCTACGAGCAGTACTTC.